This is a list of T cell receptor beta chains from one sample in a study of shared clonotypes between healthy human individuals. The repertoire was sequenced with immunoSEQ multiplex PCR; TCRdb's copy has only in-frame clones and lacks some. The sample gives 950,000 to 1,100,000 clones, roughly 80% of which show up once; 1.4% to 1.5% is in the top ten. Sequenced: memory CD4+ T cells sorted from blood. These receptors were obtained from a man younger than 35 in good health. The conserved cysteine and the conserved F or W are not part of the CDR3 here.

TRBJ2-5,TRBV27,ASSLTSGGSETQY
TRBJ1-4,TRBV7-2,ASSPGHYNEKLF
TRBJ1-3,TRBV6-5,ASSRPTGNTIY
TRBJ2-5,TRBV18,ASSPNRETQY
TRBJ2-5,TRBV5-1,ASSASGSSQTQY
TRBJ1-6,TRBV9,ASSFRAGISPLH
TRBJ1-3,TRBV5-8,ASSLSGNTIY
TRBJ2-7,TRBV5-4,ASSFGGGPASYEQY
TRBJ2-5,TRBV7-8,ASSLVGAGVQTQY
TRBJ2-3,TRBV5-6,ASSFTRHTDTQY
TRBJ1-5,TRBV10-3,AISRDDSNQPQH
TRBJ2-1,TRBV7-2,ASSFHRASYNEQF
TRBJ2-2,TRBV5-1,ATRQGTKTGELF
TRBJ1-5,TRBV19,ASSLSGYRQPQH
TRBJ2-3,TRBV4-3,ASSQADQGTDTQY
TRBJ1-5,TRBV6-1,ASSGDSYSNQPQH
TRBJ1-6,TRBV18,ASSPREGSYNSPLH